The rows below give T cell receptor beta chains drawn from one sample of a study of CD8+ T cells in alopecia areata. The method was immunoSEQ multiplex PCR; TCRdb's version includes in-frame clones alone and lacks a portion of them. This sample carries 200,000 to 250,000 clones, just over 65% of them seen once, and the ten largest clones take 1% to 1.5%. The sequences come from CD4+ T cells sorted from blood, collected between weeks 43 and 45, from a patient treated with tofacitinib. Every receptor here comes from a human donor with alopecia areata. Each CDR3 is given with its conserved first and last residue. The D gene is left open where the match is weak. Rows give clone size only sometimes, using once, few, many, or a class for an expanded clone.

j_call: TRBJ1-2
clone_size: .
v_call: TRBV27
d_call: TRBD1
cdr3_aa: CASSPRRTGNYGYTF
cdr3_nt: TGTGCCAGCAGCCCCCGGAGGACAGGGAATTATGGCTACACCTTC

j_call: TRBJ1-1
clone_size: .
v_call: TRBV7-2
d_call: TRBD1
cdr3_aa: CASSPQGARAEAFF
cdr3_nt: TGTGCCAGCAGCCCCCAGGGGGCGCGGGCTGAAGCTTTCTTT

j_call: TRBJ2-3
clone_size: .
v_call: TRBV11-2
d_call: .
cdr3_aa: CASSPSSSTDTQYF
cdr3_nt: TGTGCCAGCAGCCCTTCCTCTAGCACAGATACGCAGTATTTT

j_call: TRBJ1-2
clone_size: .
v_call: TRBV6-6
d_call: TRBD1
cdr3_aa: CASSSGDRHFF
cdr3_nt: TGTGCCAGCAGTTCCGGGGACAGGCACTTCTTC

j_call: TRBJ1-2
clone_size: .
v_call: TRBV27
d_call: TRBD1
cdr3_aa: CASRGTGAVISGYTF
cdr3_nt: TGTGCCAGCAGAGGGACAGGGGCCGTAATAAGTGGCTACACCTTC

j_call: TRBJ2-7
clone_size: .
v_call: TRBV30
d_call: TRBD2
cdr3_aa: CAWSVGFTGGAYEQYF
cdr3_nt: TGTGCCTGGAGTGTAGGTTTTACGGGGGGAGCCTACGAGCAGTACTTC

j_call: TRBJ2-5
clone_size: .
v_call: TRBV27
d_call: TRBD1
cdr3_aa: CASSSRGQGKTQYF
cdr3_nt: TGTGCCAGCAGTTCCCGAGGACAGGGGAAGACCCAGTACTTC

j_call: TRBJ2-1
clone_size: many
v_call: TRBV11-2
d_call: TRBD1
cdr3_aa: CASSFSHLRQGRTGNEQFF
cdr3_nt: TGTGCCAGCAGTTTTAGCCACCTGAGACAGGGGCGAACTGGCAATGAGCAGTTCTTC

j_call: TRBJ2-2
clone_size: few
v_call: TRBV29-1
d_call: .
cdr3_aa: CSAVGGSLGGTGELFF
cdr3_nt: TGCAGCGCCGTTGGGGGTAGTTTGGGTGGCACCGGGGAGCTGTTTTTT

j_call: TRBJ1-6
clone_size: .
v_call: TRBV4-3
d_call: TRBD1
cdr3_aa: CASSLQEGTAYNSPLHF
cdr3_nt: TGCGCCAGCAGCCTCCAGGAGGGGACAGCTTATAATTCACCCCTCCACTTT

j_call: TRBJ2-3
clone_size: .
v_call: TRBV29-1
d_call: .
cdr3_aa: CSVEESELGQYF
cdr3_nt: TGCAGCGTTGAAGAATCAGAACTGGGGCAGTATTTT

j_call: TRBJ2-3
clone_size: .
v_call: TRBV27
d_call: TRBD1
cdr3_aa: CASSLEGQGDTQYF
cdr3_nt: TGTGCCAGCAGTTTGGAGGGACAGGGTGATACGCAGTATTTT

j_call: TRBJ2-5
clone_size: few
v_call: TRBV7-2
d_call: .
cdr3_aa: CASSSLRETQYF
cdr3_nt: TGTGCCAGCAGCTCCTTAAGGGAGACCCAGTACTTC

j_call: TRBJ1-1
clone_size: .
v_call: TRBV11-3
d_call: .
cdr3_aa: CASSLEDTEAFF
cdr3_nt: TGTGCCAGCAGCTTAGAGGACACTGAAGCTTTCTTT

j_call: TRBJ1-2
clone_size: .
v_call: TRBV29-1
d_call: TRBD1
cdr3_aa: CSVEGGTGVYGYTF
cdr3_nt: TGCAGCGTTGAAGGGGGGACAGGGGTCTATGGCTACACCTTC

j_call: TRBJ1-1
clone_size: .
v_call: TRBV9
d_call: .
cdr3_aa: CASSVSGRSTEAFF
cdr3_nt: TGTGCCAGCAGCGTATCAGGGAGGAGCACTGAAGCTTTCTTT

j_call: TRBJ1-2
clone_size: .
v_call: TRBV29-1
d_call: TRBD1
cdr3_aa: CSGQGEGYTF
cdr3_nt: TGCAGCGGACAGGGGGAGGGCTACACCTTC

j_call: TRBJ1-4
clone_size: .
v_call: TRBV9
d_call: .
cdr3_aa: CASSPLRDRPEKLFF
cdr3_nt: TGTGCCAGCAGCCCCCTTAGAGATCGGCCGGAAAAACTGTTTTTT

j_call: TRBJ2-2
clone_size: .
v_call: TRBV7-2
d_call: TRBD2
cdr3_aa: CASSARLAVDTGELFF
cdr3_nt: TGTGCCAGCAGCGCAAGACTAGCGGTGGACACCGGGGAGCTGTTTTTT

j_call: TRBJ2-2
clone_size: .
v_call: TRBV30
d_call: .
cdr3_aa: CAGIPGRWNTGELFF
cdr3_nt: TGTGCGGGGATTCCGGGACGGTGGAACACCGGGGAGCTGTTTTTT

j_call: TRBJ1-6
clone_size: .
v_call: TRBV2
d_call: TRBD1
cdr3_aa: CASSGGQESPLHF
cdr3_nt: TGTGCCAGCAGTGGAGGACAGGAATCACCCCTCCACTTT

j_call: TRBJ2-7
clone_size: .
v_call: TRBV2
d_call: .
cdr3_aa: CASSGTAYEQYF
cdr3_nt: TGTGCCAGCAGTGGGACAGCCTACGAGCAGTACTTC

j_call: TRBJ1-2
clone_size: .
v_call: TRBV4-3
d_call: .
cdr3_aa: CASSQSWGANGYTF
cdr3_nt: TGCGCCAGCAGCCAAAGTTGGGGGGCAAATGGCTACACCTTC

j_call: TRBJ1-1
clone_size: .
v_call: TRBV29-1
d_call: .
cdr3_aa: CSVGTRASNTEAFF
cdr3_nt: TGCAGCGTGGGGACTCGGGCCTCGAACACTGAAGCTTTCTTT

j_call: TRBJ1-2
clone_size: .
v_call: TRBV29-1
d_call: TRBD1
cdr3_aa: CSDESGTGRGYTF
cdr3_nt: TGCAGCGATGAATCCGGGACAGGGAGAGGCTACACCTTC

j_call: TRBJ1-1
clone_size: .
v_call: TRBV18
d_call: .
cdr3_aa: CASSQQNIRQVSVEAFF
cdr3_nt: TGTGCCAGCTCACAACAGAACATAAGACAGGTATCGGTTGAAGCTTTCTTT

j_call: TRBJ2-1
clone_size: few
v_call: TRBV5-1
d_call: TRBD1
cdr3_aa: CASSSEYRDRGSDEQFF
cdr3_nt: TGCGCCAGCAGCTCGGAGTACCGGGACAGGGGTAGCGATGAGCAGTTCTTC

j_call: TRBJ2-2
clone_size: .
v_call: TRBV6-5
d_call: TRBD2
cdr3_aa: CASRLAGGNTGELFF
cdr3_nt: TGTGCCAGCAGACTAGCGGGGGGGAACACCGGGGAGCTGTTTTTT

j_call: TRBJ2-5
clone_size: .
v_call: TRBV29-1
d_call: .
cdr3_aa: CSVELGHETQYF
cdr3_nt: TGCAGCGTTGAGTTGGGGCACGAGACCCAGTACTTC

j_call: TRBJ2-7
clone_size: .
v_call: TRBV27
d_call: TRBD2
cdr3_aa: CASSLPRGSYYEQYF
cdr3_nt: TGTGCCAGCAGTTTACCGCGGGGGAGCTACTACGAGCAGTACTTC

j_call: TRBJ1-2
clone_size: few
v_call: TRBV19
d_call: TRBD1
cdr3_aa: CASSIGDRRSYGYTF
cdr3_nt: TGTGCCAGTAGTATAGGGGACAGGCGGAGCTATGGCTACACCTTC

j_call: TRBJ1-2
clone_size: .
v_call: TRBV29-1
d_call: .
cdr3_aa: CSVLIGIHGYTF
cdr3_nt: TGCAGCGTGCTAATCGGGATTCATGGCTACACCTTC

j_call: TRBJ2-7
clone_size: .
v_call: TRBV7-2
d_call: TRBD2
cdr3_aa: CASSLPVERDQYF
cdr3_nt: TGTGCCAGCAGCTTACCGGTCGAGCGGGATCAGTACTTC

j_call: TRBJ2-1
clone_size: .
v_call: TRBV29-1
d_call: TRBD1
cdr3_aa: CSVRGQRYNEQFF
cdr3_nt: TGCAGCGTGAGGGGACAGCGATACAATGAGCAGTTCTTC

j_call: TRBJ1-5
clone_size: .
v_call: TRBV30
d_call: .
cdr3_aa: CAWSFGGNQPQHF
cdr3_nt: TGTGCCTGGAGTTTTGGGGGAAATCAGCCCCAGCATTTT

j_call: TRBJ2-3
clone_size: .
v_call: TRBV29-1
d_call: .
cdr3_aa: CSVERGRLVDTQYF
cdr3_nt: TGCAGCGTTGAAAGGGGACGGCTAGTCGATACGCAGTATTTT

j_call: TRBJ2-1
clone_size: .
v_call: TRBV4-3
d_call: .
cdr3_aa: CASSRTAARRDEQFF
cdr3_nt: TGCGCCAGCAGCCGCACCGCCGCGCGACGAGATGAGCAGTTCTTC

j_call: TRBJ2-7
clone_size: once
v_call: TRBV7-2
d_call: .
cdr3_aa: CASSQTNEQYF
cdr3_nt: TGTGCCAGCAGCCAGACGAACGAGCAGTACTTC

j_call: TRBJ1-2
clone_size: .
v_call: TRBV6-1
d_call: TRBD1
cdr3_aa: CASRATGSVSYGYTF
cdr3_nt: TGTGCCAGCAGGGCGACAGGGAGCGTTAGCTATGGCTACACCTTC

j_call: TRBJ2-3
clone_size: .
v_call: TRBV15
d_call: TRBD2
cdr3_aa: CATSQGGISGPTDTQYF
cdr3_nt: TGTGCCACCAGTCAGGGCGGGATTAGCGGGCCCACAGATACGCAGTATTTT

j_call: TRBJ1-5
clone_size: many
v_call: TRBV7-2
d_call: TRBD1
cdr3_aa: CASSLVTGGQPQHF
cdr3_nt: TGTGCCAGCAGCTTAGTCACAGGGGGCCAGCCCCAGCATTTT

j_call: TRBJ1-1
clone_size: .
v_call: TRBV5-1
d_call: .
cdr3_aa: CASSLLNLNTEAFF
cdr3_nt: TGCGCCAGCAGCTTGTTAAACCTTAACACTGAAGCTTTCTTT

j_call: TRBJ1-2
clone_size: .
v_call: TRBV5-1
d_call: TRBD1
cdr3_aa: CASSLDTGGRYGYTF
cdr3_nt: TGCGCCAGCAGCTTGGATACAGGGGGAAGGTATGGCTACACCTTC

j_call: TRBJ1-2
clone_size: .
v_call: TRBV29-1
d_call: .
cdr3_aa: CSVPQMTATNYGYTF
cdr3_nt: TGCAGCGTTCCACAAATGACGGCTACTAACTATGGCTACACCTTC

j_call: TRBJ2-5
clone_size: .
v_call: TRBV30
d_call: .
cdr3_aa: CAWSPTGGGKETQYF
cdr3_nt: TGTGCCTGGAGTCCTACGGGGGGCGGGAAAGAGACCCAGTACTTC

j_call: TRBJ2-3
clone_size: few
v_call: TRBV10-2
d_call: TRBD1
cdr3_aa: CASKGAVTDTQYF
cdr3_nt: TGCGCCAGCAAGGGGGCGGTCACAGATACGCAGTATTTT

j_call: TRBJ1-4
clone_size: few
v_call: TRBV11-3
d_call: .
cdr3_aa: CASSFRGNEKLFF
cdr3_nt: TGTGCCAGCAGTTTCAGGGGCAACGAAAAACTGTTTTTT

j_call: TRBJ1-1
clone_size: .
v_call: TRBV30
d_call: .
cdr3_aa: CAWSVINRVNTEAFF
cdr3_nt: TGTGCCTGGAGTGTGATCAACAGGGTAAACACTGAAGCTTTCTTT

j_call: TRBJ1-5
clone_size: .
v_call: TRBV29-1
d_call: .
cdr3_aa: CSVGDANQPQHF
cdr3_nt: TGCAGCGTTGGGGATGCCAATCAGCCCCAGCATTTT

j_call: TRBJ1-3
clone_size: .
v_call: TRBV4-3
d_call: .
cdr3_aa: CASSQAWGSSGNTIYF
cdr3_nt: TGCGCCAGCAGCCAAGCATGGGGTTCCTCTGGAAACACCATATATTTT

j_call: TRBJ1-1
clone_size: once
v_call: TRBV5-6
d_call: .
cdr3_aa: CASSLTGINTEAFF
cdr3_nt: TGTGCCAGCAGCCTTACGGGGATTAACACTGAAGCTTTCTTT

j_call: TRBJ1-2
clone_size: few
v_call: TRBV5-1
d_call: TRBD1
cdr3_aa: CASSLTGELGYTF
cdr3_nt: TGCGCCAGCAGCTTGACAGGGGAACTTGGCTACACCTTC

j_call: TRBJ2-3
clone_size: .
v_call: TRBV4-3
d_call: TRBD2
cdr3_aa: CASSQTSGGDSDTQYF
cdr3_nt: TGCGCCAGCAGCCAAACTAGCGGGGGGGACTCAGATACGCAGTATTTT